What follows are 20 T cell receptor beta chains derived from one specimen sequenced in a study of T cell responses to AZD1222 COVID-19 vaccine. Using immunoSEQ multiplex PCR, the repertoire was profiled, and TCRdb retains in-frame clones only, with some absent. The sample lists 120,000 to 150,000 clones, around nine tenths occurring once. The specimen comprised peripheral blood, sampled 28 days after the second AZD1222 dose. Source of these receptors: an adult who received the AZD1222 COVID-19 vaccine.

CDR3 sequence: CASSEADGRGKNIQYF. The CDR3 DNA is TGTGCCAGCAGTGAAGCTGACGGGAGGGGCAAAAACATTCAGTACTTC. The V call is TRBV2, the J call TRBJ2-4; the match to TRBD2 covers 8 bases. With 0 bases clipped from V and 3 bases from J, the junction kept 4 bases outside the gene matches. Germline loops: CDR1 SNHLY, CDR2 FYNNEI. This CDR3 contains 16 residues.

The rearrangement uses TRBV4-3 and TRBJ2-2; maybe TRBD2 (7 bases). Germline CDR1 and CDR2: LGHNA and YSLEER. The CDR3 totals 17 residues. V was cut by 3 bases and J by 7 bases, with 21 bases left in between. The CDR3 nucleotides are TGCGCCAGCAGCCAGCGGGGGCGTCTAGCGAATTACGGGGAGCTGTTTTTT. It specifies CASSQRGRLANYGELFF.

The chain recombines TRBV4-2 with TRBJ1-5; unclear D gene. Trimming stripped 0 bases from V and 3 bases from J, with 3 bases between. This CDR3 is built from 13 residues. CDR1 LGHNA and CDR2 YNFKEQ come from the germline V gene. The CDR3 DNA follows: TGTGCCAGCAGCCAAGACTACAATCAGCCCCAGCATTTT. Amino acids: CASSQDYNQPQHF.

This clone was detected once. The chain is built from TRBV7-9 and TRBJ1-1; D perhaps matches TRBD1 (6 bases). Deletions cut 0 bases from V and 1 base from J, with 9 bases between. The germline V gene has CDR1 SEHNR and CDR2 FQNEAQ (reference sequence). CDR3 length equals 15 residues. CDR3 in DNA: TGTGCCAGCAGCTTAGCGTCACAGGGGAACACTGAAGCTTTCTTT. Translation: CASSLASQGNTEAFF.

This CDR3 is CSAADRRTQFF. In DNA, the CDR3 is TGCAGTGCCGCAGACAGAAGAACGCAGTTCTTC. V usage is TRBV20-1 and J usage is TRBJ2-1; D perhaps matches TRBD1 (5 bases). The CDR3 extends over 11 amino acids. CDR1 is DFQATT and CDR2 is SNEGSKA in the germline V gene (reference sequence). The V end lost 6 bases, the J end lost 12 bases, and 15 bases lay between the germline ends.

The V and J genes are TRBV28 and TRBJ2-5, with D perhaps TRBD1 (5 bases). The CDR3 has 15 amino acids. CDR1 and CDR2 (germline): MDHEN, SYDVKM. Deletions cut 2 bases from V and 4 bases from J, with 14 bases between. CDR3 sequence: CASSLRGFEGETQYF. The CDR3 DNA sequence: TGTGCCAGCAGTTTAAGGGGATTCGAAGGAGAGACCCAGTACTTC.

This rearrangement joins TRBV2 to TRBJ1-1, with D perhaps TRBD1 (5 bases). Germline CDR1 reads SNHLY; CDR2 reads FYNNEI. CDR3 size: 13 residues. V lost 7 bases and J 6 bases, leaving 15 bases between the germline ends. The CDR3 sequence is CASTSPRAAEAFF. The CDR3 region has the DNA TGTGCCAGCACCTCTCCCAGGGCCGCTGAAGCTTTCTTT.

This clone appeared once. The V and J genes are TRBV4-2 and TRBJ1-1, with unresolved D. CDR1 LGHNA and CDR2 YNFKEQ come from the germline V gene. Trimming took off 0 bases at V and 6 bases at J, with 8 bases between the two ends. This CDR3 has 13 residues. The CDR3 region has the DNA TGTGCCAGCAGCCAAGATGGGAGGGCTGAAGCTTTCTTT. This sequence encodes CASSQDGRAEAFF.

The chain employs TRBV4-3 and TRBJ2-1; TRBD2 matches at 9 bases. The germline gives CDR1 LGHNA, CDR2 YSLEER. This CDR3 is 18 amino acids long. V dropped 0 bases and J dropped 4; count of bases not matched to a gene: 10. CDR3 nucleotides: TGCGCCAGCAGCCAAGATCTTACTAGCGGGTCTGGGTACAATGAGCAGTTCTTC. It codes for CASSQDLTSGSGYNEQFF.

The CDR3, as DNA: TGCGCCAGCAGCCTAATATGGTGGGGGACTAATAATTCACCCCTCCACTTT. As protein: CASSLIWWGTNNSPLHF. This chain uses TRBV4-1 with TRBJ1-6, with a possible D match to TRBD1 (5 bases). Trimming removed 4 bases from V and 5 bases from J, with 18 bases in between. This CDR3 spans 17 amino acids. Germline assignment: CDR1 MGHRA and CDR2 YSYEKL.

There are a few counts of this clone. V gene TRBV5-1 combines with J gene TRBJ1-6; D is uncertain. The germline gives CDR1 SGHRS, CDR2 YFSETQ. This CDR3 is built from 12 residues. Trimming left V 0 bases short and J 10 bases short, with 5 bases between. CDR3 sequence: CASSLEKSPLHF. DNA for the CDR3: TGCGCCAGCAGCTTGGAAAAATCACCCCTCCACTTT. Looking up the rest from reference TRBV5-1 and TRBJ1-6 gives the full variable domain: KAGVTQTPRYLIKTRGQQVTLSCSPISGHRSVSWYQQTPGQGLQFLFEYFSETQRNKGNFPGRFSGRQFSNSRSEMNVSTLELGDSALYLCASSLEKSPLHFGNGTRLTVT.

V gene TRBV4-1 combines with J gene TRBJ1-2, with no clear D. The CDR3 has 15 residues. The V gene's germline CDR1 is MGHRA and CDR2 YSYEKL. The ends were cut back, 1 base at V and 5 bases at J, with 14 bases in the middle. The CDR3 loop is CASSQGFTESYGYTF. The CDR3 DNA sequence: TGCGCCAGCAGCCAAGGATTCACGGAATCGTATGGCTACACCTTC.

The CDR3 bases are TGTGCCAGCACCCCCCCGGGGGGGGCGTTTGGCTACACCTTC. Its translation is CASTPPGGAFGYTF. The J gene is TRBJ1-2, the V gene TRBV7-2, with a possible D match to TRBD1 (6 bases). Trimming shortened V by 7 bases and J by 7 bases, and 19 bases separated the two germline ends. Germline lookup yields CDR1 SGHTA and CDR2 FQGNSA. The CDR3 length is 14 residues.

The chain recombines TRBV28 with TRBJ2-3; 7 bases are a match to TRBD1. V was clipped by 5 bases and J by 1 base; unmatched bases: 3. The CDR3 is 14 amino acids. Germline lookup yields CDR1 MDHEN and CDR2 SYDVKM. In DNA, the CDR3 is TGTGCCAGCAGTATCGGACAGGGCACAGATACGCAGTATTTT. Its protein is CASSIGQGTDTQYF.

The rearrangement uses TRBV29-1 and TRBJ2-1, with TRBD2 identical over 10 bases. CDR3 size: 14 residues. Germline values: CDR1 SQVTM, CDR2 ANQGSEA. Losses at the gene ends were 8 bases for V and 7 bases for J; bases not matched to a gene: 11. CDR3 residues: CSTRTGLAVNEQFF. CDR3 in DNA: TGCAGCACCCGAACTGGACTAGCGGTGAATGAGCAGTTCTTC.

In this sample, this clone turned up once. The chain recombines TRBV29-1 with TRBJ2-6; no reliable D call. CDR3 size: 15 residues. The V gene lost 5 bases and the J gene lost 0 bases, with 11 bases spanning the gap. Germline V lookup: CDR1 SQVTM, CDR2 ANQGSEA. The chain's CDR3 is CSVYVWHSGANVLTF. The CDR3 region has the DNA TGCAGCGTTTATGTATGGCACTCTGGGGCCAACGTCCTGACTTTC.

This sequence joins TRBV19 and TRBJ2-2, with TRBD1 matching 10 bases. In germline, CDR1 is LNHDA, CDR2 SQIVND (reference sequence). With 7 bases clipped from V and 3 bases from J, the junction kept 8 bases outside the gene matches. The CDR3 loop spans 16 amino acids. As DNA, the CDR3 is TGTGCCAGTACCCCGGGACAGGGGACCTACACCGGGGAGCTGTTTTTT. Protein sequence: CASTPGQGTYTGELFF.

This clone appeared once. The chain has TRBV18 and TRBJ1-5; no firm D call. This CDR3 has 12 residues. The germline gives CDR1 KGHSH, CDR2 LQKENI. V lost 3 bases and J lost 4, with 4 bases in between. CDR3 sequence (DNA): TGTGCCAGCTCACCGTATAATCAGCCCCAGCATTTT. Its translation is CASSPYNQPQHF.

The chain couples TRBV5-1 to TRBJ2-2; TRBD2 matches 8 bases. With 5 bases clipped from V and 6 bases from J, the junction kept 9 bases outside the gene matches. Germline assignment: CDR1 SGHRS and CDR2 YFSETQ. The CDR3 consists of 15 residues. For the CDR3, the DNA is TGCGCCAGCAGTCGAGCGGGAGATGGCTCCGGGGAGCTGTTTTTT. Translating it yields CASSRAGDGSGELFF.

This clone showed up just a few times. The rearrangement uses TRBV7-9 and TRBJ1-3, with unresolved D. CDR3 size: 14 residues. With 5 bases removed from V and 2 bases from J, the gap between germline ends came to 10 bases. Germline-derived CDR1 and CDR2 are SEHNR and FQNEAQ (reference sequence). In DNA form, the CDR3 reads TGTGCCAGCAGCCCCCCACGGGCTGGAAACACCATATATTTT. Encoded protein: CASSPPRAGNTIYF.